These 9 T cell receptor beta chains were sequenced from one sample in a study of blood T cell repertoires in COVID-19. TCRdb's table, derived via immunoSEQ multiplex PCR, lists solely in-frame clones and lacks some. The sample gives roughly 300,000 clones, approximately 82% of which show up once; about 1.2% is in the top ten. The sequencing input was peripheral blood. These receptors were collected from a woman between 50 and 59 years old with acute or convalescent COVID-19.

The rearrangement links TRBV18 to TRBJ2-7; 10 positions agree with TRBD2. This CDR3 is built from 16 residues. V lost 3 bases to trimming and J lost 2 bases; unmatched junction nucleotides: 7. Germline V CDR1 and CDR2: KGHSH, LQKENI. CDR3 in DNA: TGTGCCAGCTCACCCTTACTGACTAGCGGGCCCTACGAGCAGTACTTC. Protein sequence: CASSPLLTSGPYEQYF.

The chain uses TRBV24-1 and TRBJ2-2, with D uncertain. The CDR3 totals 13 residues. CDR1 is KGHDR and CDR2 is SFDVKD in the germline V gene. V shed 4 bases and J shed 0 bases, with 2 bases lying between them. The CDR3 loop is CATSDTNTGELFF. CDR3 nucleotide sequence: TGTGCCACCAGTGACACGAACACCGGGGAGCTGTTTTTT.

The chain couples TRBV19 to TRBJ2-7; D is possibly TRBD2 (7 bases). V was shortened by 0 bases and J by 5 bases, with 20 bases between the two germline ends. CDR1 and CDR2 from the germline V gene are LNHDA and SQIVND (reference sequence). The CDR3 length is 17 residues. The CDR3 bases are TGTGCCAGTAGTATAGAGGGGGGGGCAGGGCTAGAGAACGAGCAGTACTTC. Translating gives CASSIEGGAGLENEQYF.

The chain uses TRBV9 and TRBJ2-2; 10 positions match TRBD2. Trimming cost V 4 bases and J 2 bases; bases outside gene matches: 8. The V gene's germline CDR1 is SGDLS and CDR2 YYNGEE. The CDR3 loop spans 17 amino acids. Here the CDR3 reads CASSPFSGGPNTGELFF. As DNA, the CDR3 is TGTGCCAGCAGCCCCTTTAGCGGGGGGCCTAACACCGGGGAGCTGTTTTTT. Full variable domain (remainder filled in from reference TRBV9 and TRBJ2-2): DSGVTQTPKHLITATGQRVTLRCSPRSGDLSVYWYQQSLDQGLQFLIQYYNGEERAKGNILERFSAQQFPDLHSELNLSSLELGDSALYFCASSPFSGGPNTGELFFGEGSRLTVL.

The chain combines TRBV7-9 with TRBJ1-2; 9 positions match TRBD1. This CDR3 spans 14 amino acids. Germline lookup yields CDR1 SEHNR and CDR2 FQNEAQ (reference sequence). V dropped 4 bases and J dropped 7; count of bases not matched to a gene: 7. CDR3: CASSSAGTGSGYTF. CDR3 bases: TGTGCCAGCAGCTCAGCCGGGACAGGGAGTGGCTACACCTTC.

This clone appeared once. The chain joins TRBV3-1 (or the pseudogene TRBV3-2) to TRBJ1-4; TRBD1 agrees at 8 bases. Germline CDR1 is LGHDT and CDR2 is YNNKEL (reference sequence). CDR3 size: 17 residues. V lost 4 bases to trimming and J lost 3 bases; unmatched junction nucleotides: 10. CDR3: CASSLLPQGAANEKLFF. As DNA, the CDR3 is TGTGCCAGCAGCCTACTCCCCCAGGGGGCAGCTAATGAAAAACTGTTTTTT.

The gene calls are TRBV7-2 and TRBJ2-2, with 8 bases identical to TRBD1. The CDR3 has 15 amino acids. The V segment lost 5 bases and the J segment 6 bases; nucleotides outside the gene matches: 8. CDR1 SGHTA and CDR2 FQGNSA come from the germline V gene. CDR3 sequence (DNA): TGTGCCAGCAGCGCCAGACAGGGGATCCCCGGGGAGCTGTTTTTT. Amino acid sequence: CASSARQGIPGELFF.

J is TRBJ1-2 and V is TRBV10-2; 8 nucleotides line up with TRBD1. The germline V gene has CDR1 WSHSY and CDR2 SAAADI. The V and J ends lost 6 bases and 5 bases, in that order; junction bases with no gene match: 11. The CDR3 contains 15 residues. CDR3 DNA sequence: TGCGCCAGCAGCCTCGGACAGGGAGGGGATTATGGCTACACCTTC. It translates to CASSLGQGGDYGYTF.

In DNA form, the CDR3 reads TGTGCCAGCAGGGGGGACAGGGGGCTGAACACTGAAGCTTTCTTT. This codes for CASRGDRGLNTEAFF. The J gene is TRBJ1-1, the V gene TRBV25-1, with 12 positions matching TRBD1. The V gene end was trimmed by 6 bases and the J gene end by 0 bases; junction bases not matched to a gene: 2. CDR3 size: 15 residues. Looked up from germline, CDR1 is MGHDK and CDR2 is SYGVNS.